This TCR beta chain was documented in a study of blood T cell repertoires in COVID-19. The V gene lost 4 bases and the J gene lost 5 bases, with 10 bases spanning the gap. Per germline, CDR1 SGHTS and CDR2 YDEGEE. There are 12 residues in the CDR3. Produced via immunoSEQ multiplex PCR; TCRdb's table is partial and in-frame only. The sample records 75,000 to 90,000 clones, roughly 83% being singletons. The chain joins TRBV5-8 to TRBJ2-7; D perhaps matches TRBD1 (6 bases). The sequencing input was peripheral blood. The sequence was collected from a man over 45 with active COVID-19. The CDR3 DNA is TGTGCCAGCAGCCGGAACAGGGACGAGCAGTACTTC. This sequence encodes CASSRNRDEQYF.